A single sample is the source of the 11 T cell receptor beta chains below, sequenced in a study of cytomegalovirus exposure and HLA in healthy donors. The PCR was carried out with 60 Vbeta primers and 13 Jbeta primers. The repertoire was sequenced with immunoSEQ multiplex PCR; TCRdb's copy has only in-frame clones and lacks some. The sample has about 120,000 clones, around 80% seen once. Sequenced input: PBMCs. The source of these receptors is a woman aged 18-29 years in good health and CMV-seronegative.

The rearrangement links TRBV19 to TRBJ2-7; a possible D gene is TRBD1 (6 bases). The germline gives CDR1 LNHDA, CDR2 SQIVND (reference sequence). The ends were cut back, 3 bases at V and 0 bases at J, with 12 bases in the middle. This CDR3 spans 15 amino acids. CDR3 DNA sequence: TGTGCCAGTAGTATGACGAGGGGGACCTCCTACGAGCAGTACTTC. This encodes CASSMTRGTSYEQYF. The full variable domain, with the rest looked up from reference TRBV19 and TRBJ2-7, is DGGITQSPKYLFRKEGQNVTLSCEQNLNHDAMYWYRQDPGQGLRLIYYSQIVNDFQKGDIAEGYSVSREKKESFPLTVTSAQKNPTAFYLCASSMTRGTSYEQYFGPGTRLTVT.

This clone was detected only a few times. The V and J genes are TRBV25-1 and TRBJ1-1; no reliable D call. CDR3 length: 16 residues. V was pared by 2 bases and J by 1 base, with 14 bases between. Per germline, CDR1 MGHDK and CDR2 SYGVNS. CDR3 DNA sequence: TGTGCCAGCAGTGAAAAATTATCGCGGGGGAACACTGAAGCTTTCTTT. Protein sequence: CASSEKLSRGNTEAFF.

The CDR3 is CASSYPPGDGYTF. The CDR3 coding sequence is TGTGCCAGTAGCTACCCCCCGGGAGATGGCTACACCTTC. This chain joins TRBV19 and TRBJ1-2; D gene uncertain. The germline V and J ends were trimmed by 6 bases and 6 bases, with 14 bases remaining between them. Germline CDR1 LNHDA, CDR2 SQIVND (reference sequence). The CDR3 covers 13 residues.

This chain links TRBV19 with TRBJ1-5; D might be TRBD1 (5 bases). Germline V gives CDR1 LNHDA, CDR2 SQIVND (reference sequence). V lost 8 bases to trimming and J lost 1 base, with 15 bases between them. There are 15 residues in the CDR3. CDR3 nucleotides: TGTGCCAGTGCTTGGGGCGGTCTAAGCAATCAGCCCCAGCATTTT. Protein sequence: CASAWGGLSNQPQHF.

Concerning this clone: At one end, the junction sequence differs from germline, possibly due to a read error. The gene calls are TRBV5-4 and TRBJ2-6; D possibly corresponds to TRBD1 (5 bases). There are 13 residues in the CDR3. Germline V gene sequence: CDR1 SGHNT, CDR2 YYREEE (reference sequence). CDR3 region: CASSLAGANGLTF. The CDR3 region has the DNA TGTGCCAGCAGCTTGGCTGGGGCCAACGGCCTGACTTTC.

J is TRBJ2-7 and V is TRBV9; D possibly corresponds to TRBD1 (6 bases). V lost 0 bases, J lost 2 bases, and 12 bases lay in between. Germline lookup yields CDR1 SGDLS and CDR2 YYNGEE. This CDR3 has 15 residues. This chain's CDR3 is CASSVGDRRTYEQYF. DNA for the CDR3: TGTGCCAGCAGCGTAGGAGACAGGCGGACCTACGAGCAGTACTTC. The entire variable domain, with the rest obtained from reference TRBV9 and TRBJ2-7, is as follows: DSGVTQTPKHLITATGQRVTLRCSPRSGDLSVYWYQQSLDQGLQFLIQYYNGEERAKGNILERFSAQQFPDLHSELNLSSLELGDSALYFCASSVGDRRTYEQYFGPGTRLTVT.

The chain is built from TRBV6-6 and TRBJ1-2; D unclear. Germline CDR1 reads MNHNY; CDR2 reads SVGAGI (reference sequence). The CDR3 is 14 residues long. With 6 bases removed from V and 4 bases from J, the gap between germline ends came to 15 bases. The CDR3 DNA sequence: TGTGCCAGCAGAAAAATCCCCGGCGGCTATGGCTACACCTTC. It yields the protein CASRKIPGGYGYTF.

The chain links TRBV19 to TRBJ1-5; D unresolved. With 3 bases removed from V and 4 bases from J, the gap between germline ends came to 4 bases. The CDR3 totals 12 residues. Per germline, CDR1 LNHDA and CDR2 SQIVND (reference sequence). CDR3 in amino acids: CASSIPNQPQHF. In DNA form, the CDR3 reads TGTGCCAGTAGTATCCCGAATCAGCCCCAGCATTTT.

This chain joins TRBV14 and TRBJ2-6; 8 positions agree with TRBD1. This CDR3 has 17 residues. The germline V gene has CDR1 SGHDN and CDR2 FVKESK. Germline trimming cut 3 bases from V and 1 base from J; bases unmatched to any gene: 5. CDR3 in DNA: TGTGCCAGCAGCCAGAGACAGGGGATTTCTGGGGCCAACGTCCTGACTTTC. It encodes CASSQRQGISGANVLTF.

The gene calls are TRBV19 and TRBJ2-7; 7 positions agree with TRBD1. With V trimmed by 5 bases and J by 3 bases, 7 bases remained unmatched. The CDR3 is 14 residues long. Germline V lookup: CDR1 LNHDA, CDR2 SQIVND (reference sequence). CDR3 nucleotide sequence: TGTGCCAGTAGTCCGGGGACAGTCGGCTACGAGCAGTACTTC. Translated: CASSPGTVGYEQYF.

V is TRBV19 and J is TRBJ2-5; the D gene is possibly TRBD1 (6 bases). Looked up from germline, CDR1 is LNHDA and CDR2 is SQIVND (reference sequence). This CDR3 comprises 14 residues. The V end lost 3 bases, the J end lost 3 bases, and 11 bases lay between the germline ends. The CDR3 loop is CASSIRGREETQYF. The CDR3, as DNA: TGTGCCAGTAGTATCAGGGGCCGAGAAGAGACCCAGTACTTC.